The entry that follows covers one T cell receptor (beta chain) sequence. This sample was included in a study of technical replicates of blood from a few donors. Clones were sequenced by immunoSEQ multiplex PCR, and TCRdb holds only the in-frame ones, with some missing. The table lists under 95,000 clones, about 98% of them singletons, with 0.12% to 0.15% in the top ten. The CDR3 loop spans 15 amino acids. The germline V gene encodes CDR1 MGHRA and CDR2 YSYEKL. J lost 0 bases, V lost 5 bases, and 7 bases had no gene match. This clonotype was obtained from a human donor in good health. The sample taken for sequencing was T cells isolated from PBMCs. The chain has TRBV4-1 and TRBJ2-7; 7 bases agree with TRBD2. CDR3 nucleotide sequence: TGCGCCAGCAGCTACAATAGCGGGCTCTCCTACGAGCAGTACTTC. Protein product: CASSYNSGLSYEQYF.